Sequencing of this T cell receptor beta chain was carried out in a study of blood T cells in healthy people across ages. Germline CDR1 SEHNR, CDR2 FQNEAQ (reference sequence). Trimming removed 1 base at V and 2 bases at J, with 10 bases between. The CDR3 covers 15 residues. Individuals who donated were healthy Caucasians from Russia aged 6 to 90. Combining a sample-barcoded 5' primer with a J-beta primer mix, a second PCR ran for roughly 7 to 12 cycles. TCRdb called the 5' RACE reads again in MiXCR, with one record for every CDR3 protein. The sample holds some 1.5 million distinct CDR3 sequences; 28% are singletons and the top ten take 6.5% to 8.5%.

This sequence originates from a woman between 25 and 40 years old in good health. This chain uses TRBV7-9 with TRBJ2-3; perhaps TRBD1 as D (5 bases). Sequencing was carried out using blood. CDR3 DNA sequence: TGTGCCAGCAGCTTAGTAAGACAGATCACAGATACGCAGTATTTT. Protein sequence: CASSLVRQITDTQYF.